These T cell receptor beta chains were read from a single sample in a study of T-cell memory formation after mild COVID-19. Each CDR3 protein gets one entry after TCRdb re-called the 5' RACE reads with MiXCR. Here the sample spans hundreds of thousands of distinct CDR3 sequences, approximately 19% being singletons. Sample: PBMCs or a T cell subset sorted from them (not recorded which). The source of these receptors is a man between 18 and 35 years old who had mild COVID-19 (a few samples of this study predate the infection). Cell type and time point are not known. CDR3s include the opening cysteine and the closing phenylalanine or tryptophan. The D gene is left open where the match is weak. A clone size is listed for some rows: how often the clone was seen (once, few, many), or a class if it is expanded.

v_call	d_call	j_call	clone_size	cdr3_nt	cdr3_aa
TRBV7-6	NA	TRBJ2-1	few	TGTGCCAGCAGCTTAGCAAATGGGGGCCGAGATAATGAGCAGTTCTTC	CASSLANGGRDNEQFF
TRBV4-1	NA	TRBJ1-1	many	TGCGCCAGCAGCCAAGCAAGACTGACCAACACTGAAGCTTTCTTT	CASSQARLTNTEAFF
TRBV3-1	TRBD2	TRBJ2-2	many	TGTGCCAGCAGCCCCGGACTAGCGGGGGTCTCGAACACCGGGGAGCTGTTTTTT	CASSPGLAGVSNTGELFF
TRBV4-3	NA	TRBJ2-1	few	TGCGCCAGCAGCCCCGCATGGGGCAATGAGCAGTTCTTC	CASSPAWGNEQFF
TRBV5-1	NA	TRBJ2-1	few	TGCGCCAGCAGGACCCCACCCGGGGCACGGCAGTTCTTC	CASRTPPGARQFF
TRBV7-3	NA	TRBJ1-1	few	TGTGCCAGCAGCTTGTGGATGAACACTGAAGCTTTCTTT	CASSLWMNTEAFF
TRBV7-8	NA	TRBJ1-6	few	TGTGCCAGCAGCTTAGGAGAAGGGATTCAAATTCGGCCCCTCCACTTT	CASSLGEGIQIRPLHF
TRBV2	NA	TRBJ1-2	few	TGTGCCAGCAGTTTGGAGGTAGCTAACTATGGCTACACCTTC	CASSLEVANYGYTF
TRBV27	NA	TRBJ1-2	NA	TGTGCCAGCAGACCCTTAAAGGGGCAGGGTGCCCTAGCTAACTATGGCTACACCTTC	CASRPLKGQGALANYGYTF
TRBV12-3/TRBV12-4	TRBD1	TRBJ1-5	many	TGTGCCAGCAGAGGACAGGGGGATAGTCAGCCCCAGCATTTT	CASRGQGDSQPQHF
TRBV4-1	NA	TRBJ1-2	NA	TGCGCCAGCAGATCGGTGACGGGCCGTCCGGGCTACACCTTC	CASRSVTGRPGYTF
TRBV5-1	TRBD1	TRBJ2-3	NA	TGCGCCAGCAGCTTGGCCCCGGACAGGGTTGGCACAGATACGCAGTATTTT	CASSLAPDRVGTDTQYF
TRBV7-9	TRBD1	TRBJ2-3	NA	TGTGCCAGCAGCCCCGGAGGGACAGGGGAGGTTAGCACAGATACGCAGTATTTT	CASSPGGTGEVSTDTQYF
TRBV10-3	NA	TRBJ2-3	few	TGTGCCATCAGTGAGTCTGCCGGGGCAGATACGCAGTATTTT	CAISESAGADTQYF
TRBV7-9	NA	TRBJ1-2	few	TGTGCCAGCAGCTTATTGGGGTCGGTCTATGGCTACACCTTC	CASSLLGSVYGYTF
TRBV27	NA	TRBJ1-1	NA	TGTGCCAGCAGTTTATTTGGCAGCGACACTGAAGCTTTCTTT	CASSLFGSDTEAFF
TRBV29-1	NA	TRBJ1-1	NA	TGCAGCGTTGAAGATCTTGGGGGCTGGGTGACTTTCTTT	CSVEDLGGWVTFF